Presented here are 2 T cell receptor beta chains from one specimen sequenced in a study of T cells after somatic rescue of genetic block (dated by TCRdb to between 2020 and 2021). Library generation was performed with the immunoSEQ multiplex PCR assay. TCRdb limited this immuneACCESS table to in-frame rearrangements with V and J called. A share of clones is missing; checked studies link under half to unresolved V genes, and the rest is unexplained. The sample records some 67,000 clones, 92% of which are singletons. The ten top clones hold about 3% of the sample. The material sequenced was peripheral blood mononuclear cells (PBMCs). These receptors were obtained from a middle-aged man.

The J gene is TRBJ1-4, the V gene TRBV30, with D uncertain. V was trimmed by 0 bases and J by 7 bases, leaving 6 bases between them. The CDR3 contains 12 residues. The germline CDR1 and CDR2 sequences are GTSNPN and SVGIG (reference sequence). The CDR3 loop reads CAWSVLGEKLFF. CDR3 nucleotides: TGTGCCTGGAGTGTACTCGGTGAAAAACTGTTTTTT.

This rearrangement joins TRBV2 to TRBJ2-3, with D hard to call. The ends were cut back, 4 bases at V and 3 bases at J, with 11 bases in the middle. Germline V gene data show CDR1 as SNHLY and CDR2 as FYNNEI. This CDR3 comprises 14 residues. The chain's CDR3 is CASSVGPETDTQYF. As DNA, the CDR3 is TGTGCCAGCAGTGTCGGGCCTGAGACAGATACGCAGTATTTT.